Below, 4 T cell receptor beta chains from the same sample are listed, as sequenced in a study of blood T cell repertoires in COVID-19. Produced via immunoSEQ multiplex PCR; TCRdb's table is partial and in-frame only. Of approximately 530,000 clones in the sample, 85% to 90% were seen once. The sample was peripheral blood. The receptors come from a woman between 45 and 60 years old with COVID-19, enrolled during active disease.

The V and J genes are TRBV18 and TRBJ1-5; no clear D gene. This CDR3 region has 16 residues. From germline, CDR1 is KGHSH and CDR2 LQKENI. The germline V and J ends were trimmed by 3 bases and 2 bases, with 14 bases remaining between them. The CDR3 nucleotides read TGTGCCAGCTCACCCCAGGCCCCGGGAGGCAATCAGCCCCAGCATTTT. It yields the protein CASSPQAPGGNQPQHF.

V and J are TRBV5-1 and TRBJ2-3; 11 bases map to TRBD2. Germline-derived CDR1 and CDR2 are SGHRS and YFSETQ. J was trimmed by 4 bases and V by 4 bases; bases with no gene match: 5. The CDR3 is 15 residues long. The CDR3: CASSLLTSGADTQYF. CDR3 coding DNA: TGCGCCAGCAGCCTGCTGACTAGCGGGGCAGATACGCAGTATTTT. The full variable domain, its missing parts supplied by reference TRBV5-1 and TRBJ2-3, is KAGVTQTPRYLIKTRGQQVTLSCSPISGHRSVSWYQQTPGQGLQFLFEYFSETQRNKGNFPGRFSGRQFSNSRSEMNVSTLELGDSALYLCASSLLTSGADTQYFGPGTRLTVL.

CDR3 protein: CASSSYSREENIQYF. For the CDR3, the DNA is TGTGCCAGCAGTTCCTACAGCCGTGAAGAAAACATTCAGTACTTC. The V call is TRBV28, the J call TRBJ2-4; D ambiguous. From germline, CDR1 is MDHEN and CDR2 SYDVKM. The V end lost 4 bases, the J end lost 5 bases, and 15 bases lay between the germline ends. The CDR3 extends over 15 amino acids.

This sequence joins TRBV28 and TRBJ2-7; D possibly corresponds to TRBD1 (6 bases). The V end was cut by 1 base, the J end by 4 bases, with 11 bases between. The germline gives CDR1 MDHEN, CDR2 SYDVKM. The CDR3 runs to 14 residues. This chain's CDR3 is CASSLLGQGYEQYF. Here the CDR3 DNA reads TGTGCCAGCAGTTTATTAGGTCAGGGGTACGAGCAGTACTTC.